Reported below is one TCR beta chain. Its cognate antigen is unknown. These data come from a study of Ad26.COV2.S vaccination and SARS-CoV-2 variants. For the study at large: Administration of Ad26.COV2.S was intramuscular, either once or twice 56 days apart. Study-level results: Reportedly, spike-specific CD8+ and CD4+ T cell responses achieved substantial breadth once vaccination had taken place. Across vaccine and placebo recipients, the breadth of non-spike TCRs was similar. Analytic work on TCR breadth and depth might have understated the full extent of total T cell responses.

Treatment defined: roughly 18 received Ad26.COV2.S at low or high dose, single or two shots; roughly five received placebo; per-sample allocation not given. The samples date from day 63 after the first vaccine or placebo injection. The method was immunoSEQ multiplex PCR; TCRdb's version includes in-frame clones alone and lacks a portion of them. The table has 350,000 to 500,000 clones, roughly 87% seen once. This clonotype originated in a person aged 18 to 59 who received the Ad26.COV2.S COVID-19 vaccine or a placebo. Sample: peripheral blood, taken in a trial of Ad26.COV2.S vaccine versus placebo.

DNA of the CDR3: TGTGCCAGCAGCCAACAGGGCGGGGAGACCCAGTACTTC. This codes for CASSQQGGETQYF. The rearrangement uses TRBV7-2 and TRBJ2-5; D perhaps matches TRBD1 (6 bases). CDR1 is SGHTA, CDR2 FQGNSA, per germline. The CDR3 contains 13 residues. Deletions cut 5 bases from V and 5 bases from J, with 12 bases between.